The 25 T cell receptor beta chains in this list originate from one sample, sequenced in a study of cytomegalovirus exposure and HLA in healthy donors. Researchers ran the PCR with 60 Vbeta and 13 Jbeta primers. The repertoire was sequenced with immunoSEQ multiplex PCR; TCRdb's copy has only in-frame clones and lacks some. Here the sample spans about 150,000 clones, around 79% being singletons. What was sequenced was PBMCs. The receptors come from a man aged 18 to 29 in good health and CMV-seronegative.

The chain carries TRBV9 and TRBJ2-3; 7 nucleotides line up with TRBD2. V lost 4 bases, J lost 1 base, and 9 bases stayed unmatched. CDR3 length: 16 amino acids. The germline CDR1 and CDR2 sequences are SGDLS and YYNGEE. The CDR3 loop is CASSPLLGGGTDTQYF. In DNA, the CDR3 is TGTGCCAGCAGCCCCTTGCTGGGGGGGGGCACAGATACGCAGTATTTT.

The CDR3 loop is CASSFWVNAGNYGYTF. CDR3 DNA sequence: TGTGCCAGCAGCTTCTGGGTGAATGCGGGGAACTATGGCTACACCTTC. The chain uses TRBV5-8 and TRBJ1-2, with D hard to call. CDR3 length: 16 residues. Deletions cut 2 bases from V and 2 bases from J, with 16 bases between. Germline CDR1 SGHTS, CDR2 YDEGEE. The whole variable domain, remainder taken from reference TRBV5-8 and TRBJ1-2, is EAGVTQSPTHLIKTRGQQATLRCSPISGHTSVYWYQQALGLGLQFLLWYDEGEERNRGNFPPRFSGRQFPNYSSELNVNALELEDSALYLCASSFWVNAGNYGYTFGSGTRLTVV.

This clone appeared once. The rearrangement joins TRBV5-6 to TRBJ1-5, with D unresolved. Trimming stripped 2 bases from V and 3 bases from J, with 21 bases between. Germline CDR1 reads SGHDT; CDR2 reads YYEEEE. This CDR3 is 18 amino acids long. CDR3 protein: CASSLNPGRGHANQPQHF. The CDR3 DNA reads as TGTGCCAGCAGCTTAAACCCGGGCCGAGGGCACGCCAATCAGCCCCAGCATTTT.

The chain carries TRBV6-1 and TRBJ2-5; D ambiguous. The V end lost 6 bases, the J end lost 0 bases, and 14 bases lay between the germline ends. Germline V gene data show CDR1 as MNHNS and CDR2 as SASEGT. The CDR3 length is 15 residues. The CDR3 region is CASRAASIHQETQYF. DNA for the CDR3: TGTGCCAGCAGGGCAGCTAGTATACACCAAGAGACCCAGTACTTC.

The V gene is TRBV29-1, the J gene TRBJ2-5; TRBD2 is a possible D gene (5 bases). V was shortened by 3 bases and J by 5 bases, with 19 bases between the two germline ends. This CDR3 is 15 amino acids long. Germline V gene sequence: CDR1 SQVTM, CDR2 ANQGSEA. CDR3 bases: TGCAGCGTTGATGAGGGTACCACCATTAGGGAGACCCAGTACTTC. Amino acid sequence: CSVDEGTTIRETQYF. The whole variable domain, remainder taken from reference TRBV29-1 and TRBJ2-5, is SAVISQKPSRDICQRGTSLTIQCQVDSQVTMMFWYRQQPGQSLTLIATANQGSEATYESGFVIDKFPISRPNLTFSTLTVSNMSPEDSSIYLCSVDEGTTIRETQYFGPGTRLLVL.

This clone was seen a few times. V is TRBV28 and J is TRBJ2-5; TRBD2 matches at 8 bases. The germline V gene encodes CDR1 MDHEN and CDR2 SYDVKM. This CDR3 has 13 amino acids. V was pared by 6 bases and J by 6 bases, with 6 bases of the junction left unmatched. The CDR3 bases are TGTGCCAGCAGCCCGGGACTAGGGAAGACCCAGTACTTC. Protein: CASSPGLGKTQYF. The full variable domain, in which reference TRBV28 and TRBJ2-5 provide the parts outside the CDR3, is DVKVTQSSRYLVKRTGEKVFLECVQDMDHENMFWYRQDPGLGLRLIYFSYDVKMKEKGDIPEGYSVSREKKERFSLILESASTNQTSMYLCASSPGLGKTQYFGPGTRLLVL.

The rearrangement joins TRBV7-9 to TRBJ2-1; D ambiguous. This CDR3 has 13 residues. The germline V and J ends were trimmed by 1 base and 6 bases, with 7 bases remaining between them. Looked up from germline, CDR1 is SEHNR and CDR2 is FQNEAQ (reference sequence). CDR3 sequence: CASSLVSSNEQFF. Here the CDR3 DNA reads TGTGCCAGCAGCTTAGTTTCTAGCAATGAGCAGTTCTTC.

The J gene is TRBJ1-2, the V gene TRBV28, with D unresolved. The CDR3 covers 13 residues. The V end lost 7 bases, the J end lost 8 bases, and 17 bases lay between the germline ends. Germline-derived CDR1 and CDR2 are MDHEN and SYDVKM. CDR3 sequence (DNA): TGTGCCAGCACTCCTACGACTCTTTCCGGCTACACCTTC. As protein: CASTPTTLSGYTF.

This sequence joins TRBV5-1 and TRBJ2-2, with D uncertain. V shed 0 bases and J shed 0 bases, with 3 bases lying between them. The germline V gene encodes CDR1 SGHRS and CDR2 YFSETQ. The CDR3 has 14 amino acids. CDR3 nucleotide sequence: TGCGCCAGCAGCTTGGTAGCGAACACCGGGGAGCTGTTTTTT. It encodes CASSLVANTGELFF. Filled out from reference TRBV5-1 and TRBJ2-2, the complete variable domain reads KAGVTQTPRYLIKTRGQQVTLSCSPISGHRSVSWYQQTPGQGLQFLFEYFSETQRNKGNFPGRFSGRQFSNSRSEMNVSTLELGDSALYLCASSLVANTGELFFGEGSRLTVL.

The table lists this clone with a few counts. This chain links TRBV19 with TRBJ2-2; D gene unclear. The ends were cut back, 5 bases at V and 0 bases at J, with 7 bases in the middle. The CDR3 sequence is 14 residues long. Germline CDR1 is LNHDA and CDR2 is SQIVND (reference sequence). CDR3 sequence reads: CASSRSANTGELFF. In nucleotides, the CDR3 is TGTGCCAGTAGTCGGTCCGCGAACACCGGGGAGCTGTTTTTT.

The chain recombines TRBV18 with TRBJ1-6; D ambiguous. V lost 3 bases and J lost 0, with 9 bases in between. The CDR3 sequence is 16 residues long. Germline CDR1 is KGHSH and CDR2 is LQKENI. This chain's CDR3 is CASSPEQSSYNSPLHF. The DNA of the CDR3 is TGTGCCAGCTCACCGGAACAGAGCTCCTATAATTCACCCCTCCACTTT.

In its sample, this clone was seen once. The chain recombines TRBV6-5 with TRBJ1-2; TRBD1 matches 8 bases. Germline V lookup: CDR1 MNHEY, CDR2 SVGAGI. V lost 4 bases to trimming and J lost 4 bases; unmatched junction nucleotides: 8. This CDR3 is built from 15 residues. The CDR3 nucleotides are TGTGCCAGCAGTTTAAACCGGGACAGGAGCTATGGCTACACCTTC. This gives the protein CASSLNRDRSYGYTF.

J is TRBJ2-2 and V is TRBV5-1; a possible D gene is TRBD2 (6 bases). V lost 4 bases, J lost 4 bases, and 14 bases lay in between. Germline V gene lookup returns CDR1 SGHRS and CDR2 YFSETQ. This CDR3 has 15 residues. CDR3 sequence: CASSPGLLVTGELFF. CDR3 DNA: TGCGCCAGCAGCCCGGGACTTCTAGTCACCGGGGAGCTGTTTTTT.

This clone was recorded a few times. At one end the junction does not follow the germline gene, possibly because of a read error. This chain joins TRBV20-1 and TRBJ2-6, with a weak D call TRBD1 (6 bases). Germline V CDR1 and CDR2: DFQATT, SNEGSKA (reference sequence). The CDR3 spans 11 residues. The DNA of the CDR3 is TGCCGGGGCGCAGGGGCCAACGGCCTGACTTTC. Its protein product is CRGAGANGLTF.

The CDR3 is CASTGQGRTEAFF. The CDR3 DNA reads TGTGCCAGCACGGGACAGGGTCGGACTGAAGCTTTCTTT. The rearrangement links TRBV6-1 to TRBJ1-1; 9 bases map to TRBD1. V shed 7 bases and J 5 bases; nucleotides not matched to a gene: 5. CDR1 and CDR2 (germline): MNHNS, SASEGT. The CDR3 has 13 amino acids.

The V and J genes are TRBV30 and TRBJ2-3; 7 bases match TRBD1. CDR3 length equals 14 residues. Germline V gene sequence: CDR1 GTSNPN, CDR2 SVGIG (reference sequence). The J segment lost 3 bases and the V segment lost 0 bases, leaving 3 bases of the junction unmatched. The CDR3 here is CAWSVKGATDTQYF. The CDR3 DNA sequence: TGTGCCTGGAGTGTAAAGGGGGCAACAGATACGCAGTATTTT.

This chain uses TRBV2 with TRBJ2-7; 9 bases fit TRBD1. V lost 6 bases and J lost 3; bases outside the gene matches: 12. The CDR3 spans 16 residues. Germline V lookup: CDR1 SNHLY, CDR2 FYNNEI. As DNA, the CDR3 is TGTGCCAGCAGCATCAGTTCGGGACAGGGCAACTACGAGCAGTACGTC. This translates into CASSISSGQGNYEQYV.

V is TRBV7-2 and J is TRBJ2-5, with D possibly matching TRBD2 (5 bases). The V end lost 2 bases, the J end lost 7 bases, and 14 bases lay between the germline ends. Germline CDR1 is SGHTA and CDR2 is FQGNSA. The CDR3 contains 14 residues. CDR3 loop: CASSLTREEGTQYF. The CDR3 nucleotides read TGTGCCAGCAGCTTAACCCGGGAAGAAGGGACCCAGTACTTC.

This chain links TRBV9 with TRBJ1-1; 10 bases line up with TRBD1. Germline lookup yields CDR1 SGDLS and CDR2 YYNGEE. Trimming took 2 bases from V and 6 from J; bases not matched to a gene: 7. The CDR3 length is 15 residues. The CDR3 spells CASSVSWTGGAEAFF. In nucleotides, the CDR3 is TGTGCCAGCAGCGTTTCCTGGACAGGGGGTGCTGAAGCTTTCTTT.

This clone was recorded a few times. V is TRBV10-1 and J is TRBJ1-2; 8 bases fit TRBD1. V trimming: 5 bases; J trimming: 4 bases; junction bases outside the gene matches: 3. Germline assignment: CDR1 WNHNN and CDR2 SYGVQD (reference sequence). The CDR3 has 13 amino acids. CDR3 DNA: TGCGCCAGCAGTCGGGGGACAGGCTATGGCTACACCTTC. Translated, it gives CASSRGTGYGYTF.

In nucleotides, the CDR3 is TGTGCCAGCAGCCGAGAACTCAGACAGGGACGTGAAAAACTGTTTTTT. Its translation: CASSRELRQGREKLFF. The chain has TRBV9 and TRBJ1-4; 7 bases line up with TRBD1. CDR1 is SGDLS and CDR2 is YYNGEE in the germline V gene. Trimming took 4 bases from V and 7 from J; bases not matched to a gene: 13. The CDR3 is made up of 16 amino acids.

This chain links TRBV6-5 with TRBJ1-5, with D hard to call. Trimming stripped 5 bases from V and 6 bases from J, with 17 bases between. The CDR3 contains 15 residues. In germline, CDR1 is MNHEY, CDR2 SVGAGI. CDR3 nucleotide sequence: TGTGCCAGCAGTGGCCGCGCGGGTCGCGGTCAGCCCCAGCATTTT. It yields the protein CASSGRAGRGQPQHF.

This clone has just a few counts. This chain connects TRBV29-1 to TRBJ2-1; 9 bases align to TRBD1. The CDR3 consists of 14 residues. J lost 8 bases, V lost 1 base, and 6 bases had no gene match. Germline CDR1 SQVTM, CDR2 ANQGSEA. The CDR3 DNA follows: TGCAGCGTTGAAGTGGGACAGGGTAGGGATGAGCAGTTCTTC. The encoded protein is CSVEVGQGRDEQFF.

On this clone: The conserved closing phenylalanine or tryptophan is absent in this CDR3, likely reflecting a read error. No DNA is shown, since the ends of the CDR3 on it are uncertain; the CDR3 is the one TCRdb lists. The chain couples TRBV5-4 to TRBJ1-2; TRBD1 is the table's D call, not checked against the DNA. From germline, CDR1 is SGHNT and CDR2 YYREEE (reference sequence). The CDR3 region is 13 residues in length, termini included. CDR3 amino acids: CASSSLDRGPLIL.

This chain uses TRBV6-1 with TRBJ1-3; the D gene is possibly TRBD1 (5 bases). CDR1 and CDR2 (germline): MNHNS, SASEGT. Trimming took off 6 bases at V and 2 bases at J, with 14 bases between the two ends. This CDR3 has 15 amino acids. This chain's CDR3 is CASSADSFPGNTIYF. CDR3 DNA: TGTGCCAGCAGCGCCGACAGTTTTCCTGGAAACACCATATATTTT.